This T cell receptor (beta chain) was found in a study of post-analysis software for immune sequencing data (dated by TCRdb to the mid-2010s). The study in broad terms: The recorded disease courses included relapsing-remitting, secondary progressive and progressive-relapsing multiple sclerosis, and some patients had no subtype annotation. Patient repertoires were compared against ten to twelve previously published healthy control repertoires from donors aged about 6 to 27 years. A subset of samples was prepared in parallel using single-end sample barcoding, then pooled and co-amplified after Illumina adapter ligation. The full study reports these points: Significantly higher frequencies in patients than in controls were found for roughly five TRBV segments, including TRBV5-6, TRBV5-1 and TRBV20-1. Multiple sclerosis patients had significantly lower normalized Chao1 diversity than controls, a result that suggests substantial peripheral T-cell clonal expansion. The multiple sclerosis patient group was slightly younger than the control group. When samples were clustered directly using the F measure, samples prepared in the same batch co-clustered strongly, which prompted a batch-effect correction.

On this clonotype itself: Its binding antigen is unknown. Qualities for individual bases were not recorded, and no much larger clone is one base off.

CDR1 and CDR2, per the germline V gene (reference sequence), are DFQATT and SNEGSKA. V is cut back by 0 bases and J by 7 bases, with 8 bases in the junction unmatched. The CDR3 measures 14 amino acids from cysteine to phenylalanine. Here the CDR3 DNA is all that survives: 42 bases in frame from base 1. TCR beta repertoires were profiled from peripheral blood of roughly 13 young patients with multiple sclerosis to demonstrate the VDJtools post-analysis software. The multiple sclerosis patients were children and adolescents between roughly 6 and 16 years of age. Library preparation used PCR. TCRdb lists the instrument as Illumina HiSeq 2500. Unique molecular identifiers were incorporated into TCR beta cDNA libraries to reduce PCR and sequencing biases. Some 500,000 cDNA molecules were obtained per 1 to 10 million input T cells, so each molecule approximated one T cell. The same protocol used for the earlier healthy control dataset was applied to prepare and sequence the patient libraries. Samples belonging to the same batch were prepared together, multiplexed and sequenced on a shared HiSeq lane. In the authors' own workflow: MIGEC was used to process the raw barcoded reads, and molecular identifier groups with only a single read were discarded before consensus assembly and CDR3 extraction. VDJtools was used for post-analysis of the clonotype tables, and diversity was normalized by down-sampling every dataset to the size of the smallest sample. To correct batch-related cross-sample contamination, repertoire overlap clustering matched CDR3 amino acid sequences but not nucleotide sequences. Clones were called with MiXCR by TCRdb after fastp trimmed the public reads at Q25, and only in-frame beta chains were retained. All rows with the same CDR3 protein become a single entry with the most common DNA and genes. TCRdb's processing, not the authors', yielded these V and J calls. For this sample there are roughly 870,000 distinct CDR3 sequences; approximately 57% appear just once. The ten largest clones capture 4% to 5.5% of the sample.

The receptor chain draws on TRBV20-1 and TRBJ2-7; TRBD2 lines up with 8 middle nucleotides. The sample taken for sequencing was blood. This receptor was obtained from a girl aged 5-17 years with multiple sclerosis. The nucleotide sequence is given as TGCAGTGCTAGAGACGGGACTAGGATGAGTGAGCAGTACTTC. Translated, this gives CSARDGTRMSEQYF.